Listed here are 29 T cell receptor beta chains from one sample, sequenced in a study of T cell repertoires in cytomegalovirus infection (dated by TCRdb to the late 2010s). The treatment or condition label corresponds to: in vitro stimulation with specific CMV peptide epitopes to enrich CMV-specific T cells. Antigens of these TCRs are unknown. Sequencing instrument: Illumina HiSeq 1500. TCRdb reprocessed the public reads (quality trimming at Q25 with fastp, clone calling with MiXCR) and kept in-frame beta chains. Rows are combined by CDR3 protein, so each entry shows the most common genes and DNA. The sample table holds roughly 990,000 distinct CDR3 sequences, of which approximately 31% were seen once. The ten biggest clones cover about an eighth of the sample. Sequencing used cultured CD8+ T cells from PBMCs, obtained from culture after CMV antigen stimulation. The receptor source for this set is a human donor in good health (CMV status not recorded). Some clones in this sample may be carry-over from other donors' samples.

The table lists this clonotype with a count of one. An end of the junction differs from the germline gene, which may be a read error. DNA of the CDR3: TGTGCCTGCAGTGAACGCGGGGCGGGCACAGATACGCAGTATTTT. This encodes CACSERGAGTDTQYF. The chain employs TRBV2 and TRBJ2-3, with TRBD2 as a possible D gene (6 bases). This CDR3 is built from 15 residues. CDR1 and CDR2 from the germline V gene are SNHLY and FYNNEI.

The chain uses TRBV20-1 and TRBJ2-3; D is perhaps TRBD2 (6 bases). Per the germline V gene, CDR1 is DFQATT and CDR2 is SNEGSKA (reference sequence). Trimming cost V 5 bases and J 2 bases, with 17 bases left between them. CDR3 length equals 15 residues. In nucleotides, the CDR3 is TGCAGTGCTTGGGAGGCAGAATATATCACAGATACGCAGTATTTT. Translated, it gives CSAWEAEYITDTQYF.

This chain links TRBV7-3 with TRBJ2-1; TRBD2 aligns across 9 bases. Germline V gene data show CDR1 as SGHTA and CDR2 as FQGTGA. The CDR3 has 15 residues. Trimming took 6 bases from V and 5 from J; bases not matched to a gene: 8. CDR3 sequence (DNA): TGTGCCAGCAGAAACGCGGGGGGGACAAACAATGAGCAGTTCTTC. Translated, it gives CASRNAGGTNNEQFF.

The rearrangement joins TRBV18 to TRBJ1-3; 8 nucleotides line up with TRBD1. Germline CDR1 KGHSH, CDR2 LQKENI. The CDR3 length is 17 residues. The J segment lost 0 bases and the V segment lost 6 bases, leaving 10 bases of the junction unmatched. The CDR3 region has the DNA TGTGCCAGCTCGTTACCGGGACAGGATTACTCTGGAAACACCATATATTTT. As protein: CASSLPGQDYSGNTIYF.

This chain links TRBV12-3 or TRBV12-4 with TRBJ2-1; D gene uncertain. Trimming cost V 6 bases and J 7 bases, with 10 bases left between them. This CDR3 comprises 12 residues. The CDR3 coding sequence is TGTGCCAGCAGAACCCTAACAAATGAGCAGTTCTTC. This encodes CASRTLTNEQFF.

The rearrangement links TRBV27 to TRBJ2-7; D possibly uses TRBD1 or TRBD2 (5 bases each). Germline lookup yields CDR1 MNHEY and CDR2 SMNVEV (reference sequence). The CDR3 runs 15 residues. Trimming removed 6 bases from V and 6 bases from J, with 21 bases in between. CDR3 DNA: TGTGCCAGCAGCCCTCGAGGGGTGGAACTACTCGAGCAGTACTTC. Translating it yields CASSPRGVELLEQYF.

The CDR3 here is CASSTPKGLAGGGSTDTQYF. In DNA, the CDR3 is TGTGCCAGCAGCACCCCGAAGGGACTAGCGGGGGGCGGGAGCACAGATACGCAGTATTTT. The chain links TRBV7-8 to TRBJ2-3, with 15 nucleotides matching TRBD2. The germline gives CDR1 SGHVS, CDR2 FQNEAQ. CDR3 length equals 20 residues. J was trimmed by 0 bases and V by 5 bases; bases with no gene match: 12. Using reference TRBV7-8 and TRBJ2-3 for the parts outside the CDR3, the full variable domain is GAGVSQSPRYKVAKRGQDVALRCDPISGHVSLFWYQQALGQGPEFLTYFQNEAQLDKSGLPSDRFFAERPEGSVSTLKIQRTQQEDSAVYLCASSTPKGLAGGGSTDTQYFGPGTRLTVL.

J is TRBJ2-1 and V is TRBV5-4; no clear D gene. The CDR3 runs to 11 residues. Trimming took off 0 bases at V and 12 bases at J, with 7 bases between the two ends. Germline assignment: CDR1 SGHNT and CDR2 YYREEE (reference sequence). Written as DNA, the CDR3 is TGTGCCAGCAGCTTGGGGATAGGGCAGTTCTTC. Amino acids: CASSLGIGQFF.

The CDR3: CASSEALGRGVRSRDSGTQYF. CDR3 nucleotides: TGTGCCAGCAGTGAAGCTCTCGGAAGGGGTGTAAGAAGCAGGGACAGCGGCACGCAGTATTTT. The chain uses TRBV25-1 and TRBJ2-3; 7 bases are a match to TRBD1. From germline, CDR1 is MGHDK and CDR2 SYGVNS. This CDR3 is 21 amino acids long. V lost 2 bases, J lost 9 bases, and 29 bases stayed unmatched.

The rearrangement uses TRBV4-1 and TRBJ2-1, with TRBD2 identical over 7 bases. This CDR3 contains 19 residues. V lost 3 bases to trimming and J lost 3 bases; unmatched junction nucleotides: 17. The germline V gene encodes CDR1 MGHRA and CDR2 YSYEKL. For the CDR3, the DNA is TGCGCCAGCAGCCACCCTTCAGCGGTATCGGGGGGTAACTACAATGAGCAGTTCTTC. Translated: CASSHPSAVSGGNYNEQFF.

At least ten counts were recorded for this clonotype. The chain links TRBV7-8 to TRBJ2-2; 12 nucleotides agree with TRBD2. CDR1 is SGHVS, CDR2 FQNEAQ, per germline. With V trimmed by 6 bases and J by 7 bases, 6 bases remained unmatched. The CDR3 has 15 amino acids. The CDR3 loop reads CASRLLAGGHGELFF. The CDR3 nucleotides read TGTGCCAGCAGATTACTAGCGGGGGGCCACGGGGAGCTGTTTTTT.

Ten or more counts support this clonotype. This sequence joins TRBV7-2 and TRBJ1-5; TRBD1 matches 7 bases. The CDR3 sequence is 17 residues long. The trim removed 1 base at V and 5 bases at J, leaving 11 bases unmatched. Germline CDR1 reads SGHTA; CDR2 reads FQGNSA. The CDR3 DNA sequence: TGTGCCAGCAGCTTAGACCCCAGGGGGGCCTTTTATCAGCCCCAGCATTTT. This sequence encodes CASSLDPRGAFYQPQHF.

Concerning this clonotype: At one boundary the junction diverges from the germline segment, which might be a read error. The chain combines TRBV20-1 with TRBJ1-2, with 8 bases lining up with TRBD1. The CDR3 covers 13 residues. Germline-derived CDR1 and CDR2 are DFQATT and SNEGSKA (reference sequence). The CDR3 DNA sequence: TGCAGTCCTAGGGCCAGGGGGCGTTATGGCTACACCTTC. Translating gives CSPRARGRYGYTF.

The chain uses TRBV13 and TRBJ2-1; tentatively, D is TRBD1 (5 bases). V was cut by 4 bases and J by 10 bases, with 20 bases left in between. Germline lookup yields CDR1 PRHDT and CDR2 FYEKMQ (reference sequence). The CDR3 contains 15 residues. The chain's CDR3 is CASSSRGQSLEEQFF. The CDR3 DNA sequence: TGTGCCAGCAGCTCCCGCGGACAATCCTTAGAGGAGCAGTTCTTC. Supplemented by reference TRBV13 and TRBJ2-1, the full variable domain reads AAGVIQSPRHLIKEKRETATLKCYPIPRHDTVYWYQQGPGQDPQFLISFYEKMQSDKGSIPDRFSAQQFSDYHSELNMSSLELGDSALYFCASSSRGQSLEEQFFGPGTRLTVL.

This clonotype was found a few times. The V and J genes are TRBV5-1 and TRBJ1-1, with 7 bases that match TRBD1. The CDR3 has 14 amino acids. The germline V gene has CDR1 SGHRS and CDR2 YFSETQ. Germline trimming cut 2 bases from V and 5 bases from J; bases unmatched to any gene: 6. The CDR3 reads CASSLQGLETEAFF. The CDR3 region has the DNA TGCGCCAGCAGCTTACAGGGGCTGGAAACTGAAGCTTTCTTT.

About this clonotype: A clone one base away is much larger, so this may be a read error. The chain recombines TRBV7-2 with TRBJ2-1; no clear D gene. V was shortened by 7 bases and J by 4 bases, with 8 bases between the two germline ends. This CDR3 comprises 12 residues. Germline V gene sequence: CDR1 SGHTA, CDR2 FQGNSA. The CDR3 loop reads CASNQKYNEQFF. CDR3 DNA sequence: TGTGCCAGCAACCAAAAGTACAATGAGCAGTTCTTC.

This chain links TRBV2 with TRBJ2-7; weak D call: TRBD1 (5 bases). The CDR3 extends over 14 amino acids. V gave up 2 bases and J gave up 1 base, with 9 bases separating them. Looked up from germline, CDR1 is SNHLY and CDR2 is FYNNEI. CDR3 amino acids: CASSELGLSYEQYF. DNA for the CDR3: TGTGCCAGCAGTGAATTGGGGCTATCCTACGAGCAGTACTTC.

This clonotype has a count of ten or more. The V and J genes are TRBV7-2 and TRBJ2-1, with 9 bases identical to TRBD2. This CDR3 spans 15 amino acids. Germline V gives CDR1 SGHTA, CDR2 FQGNSA. V lost 4 bases to trimming and J lost 2 bases; unmatched junction nucleotides: 3. CDR3 bases: TGTGCCAGCAGCTCTAGCGGGGCTGCCTACAATGAGCAGTTCTTC. It codes for CASSSSGAAYNEQFF.

Concerning this clonotype itself: It may be a read error: a sequence one base away is much more abundant. V gene TRBV7-4 combines with J gene TRBJ1-1, with D possibly being TRBD1 (5 bases). The CDR3 is made up of 13 amino acids. Germline values: CDR1 SGHVT, CDR2 SQSDAQ. The V and J ends lost 5 bases and 4 bases respectively, with 11 bases between them. The CDR3 region has the DNA TGTGCCAGCAGCACAACGGACACCACTGAAGCTTTCTTT. This sequence encodes CASSTTDTTEAFF.

The chain links TRBV27 to TRBJ2-5; the D is unclear. CDR3 size: 12 residues. Germline lookup yields CDR1 MNHEY and CDR2 SMNVEV (reference sequence). V lost 5 bases to trimming and J lost 13 bases, with 17 bases between them. CDR3 sequence: CASSNLKWPLYF. The CDR3 nucleotides are TGTGCCAGCAGTAACCTTAAATGGCCCCTGTACTTC.

The CDR3 loop is CASSEYIGGPVHF. CDR3 nucleotides: TGTGCCAGCAGTGAATATATAGGGGGACCTGTTCACTTT. The rearrangement uses TRBV25-1 and TRBJ1-6, with D perhaps matching TRBD1 (6 bases). This CDR3 comprises 13 residues. CDR1 and CDR2 (germline): MGHDK, SYGVNS. The V end lost 0 bases, the J end lost 19 bases, and 16 bases lay between the germline ends.

This chain links TRBV27 with TRBJ1-1; the D is unclear. The CDR3 extends over 13 amino acids. Trimming stripped 3 bases from V and 4 bases from J, with 9 bases between. Per germline, CDR1 MNHEY and CDR2 SMNVEV (reference sequence). CDR3 protein: CASSLSSITEAFF. The CDR3 nucleotides are TGTGCCAGCAGTTTGAGTAGTATCACTGAAGCTTTCTTT.

The chain is built from TRBV27 and TRBJ1-4; TRBD1 agrees at 7 bases. Germline V CDR1 and CDR2: MNHEY, SMNVEV (reference sequence). Germline trimming cut 6 bases from V and 8 bases from J; bases unmatched to any gene: 12. The CDR3 length is 15 residues. CDR3 in amino acids: CASSHTTGLYEKLFF. DNA for the CDR3: TGTGCCAGCAGCCACACGACAGGGTTATACGAAAAACTGTTTTTT.

This chain uses TRBV12-3 or TRBV12-4 with TRBJ1-4, with 8 bases matching TRBD1. The CDR3 sequence is 18 residues long. Losses at the gene ends were 2 bases for V and 4 bases for J; bases not matched to a gene: 12. This CDR3 reads CASSLTWQGAQGNEKLFF. DNA for the CDR3: TGTGCCAGCAGTTTAACATGGCAGGGGGCGCAGGGTAATGAAAAACTGTTTTTT.

Details on this clonotype: One junction end disagrees with the germline gene, perhaps due to a read error. This chain connects TRBV7-2 to TRBJ2-2, with D tentatively TRBD2 (5 bases). Germline CDR1 SGHTA, CDR2 FQGNSA. The CDR3 has 16 residues. CDR3 sequence (DNA): TGTGCCAGCAGCTTAGTTCTAGGAGGCTTCACCAGGGAGCTGTTTTTT. Its protein product is CASSLVLGGFTRELFF. Full variable domain (missing parts from reference TRBV7-2 and TRBJ2-2): GAGVSQSPSNKVTEKGKDVELRCDPISGHTALYWYRQSLGQGLEFLIYFQGNSAPDKSGLPSDRFSAERTGGSVSTLTIQRTQQEDSAVYLCASSLVLGGFTRELFFGEGSRLTVL.

This clonotype was recorded a few times. The chain is built from TRBV20-1 and TRBJ2-1, with 10 bases aligning to TRBD2. Germline trimming cut 7 bases from V and 4 bases from J; bases unmatched to any gene: 16. The CDR3 has 17 amino acids. Germline loops: CDR1 DFQATT, CDR2 SNEGSKA (reference sequence). The CDR3 DNA sequence: TGCAGTGGTAGCGGGGGGACTAGTGGGGGGCGGTACAATGAGCAGTTCTTC. Protein sequence: CSGSGGTSGGRYNEQFF.

V usage is TRBV9 and J usage is TRBJ2-3, with 8 bases lining up with TRBD1. The ends lost 0 bases at V and 0 bases at J; junction bases unmatched: 3. This CDR3 has 16 residues. In germline, CDR1 is SGDLS, CDR2 YYNGEE. The CDR3 region is CASSVADRASTDTQYF. CDR3 bases: TGTGCCAGCAGCGTAGCGGACAGGGCCAGCACAGATACGCAGTATTTT. The complete variable domain, with remaining parts taken from reference TRBV9 and TRBJ2-3, reads DSGVTQTPKHLITATGQRVTLRCSPRSGDLSVYWYQQSLDQGLQFLIQYYNGEERAKGNILERFSAQQFPDLHSELNLSSLELGDSALYFCASSVADRASTDTQYFGPGTRLTVL.

A few counts support this clonotype. This sequence joins TRBV27 and TRBJ2-5; D possibly uses TRBD1 or TRBD2 (5 bases each). The V end lost 6 bases, the J end lost 5 bases, and 22 bases lay between the germline ends. Looked up from germline, CDR1 is MNHEY and CDR2 is SMNVEV (reference sequence). The CDR3 totals 16 residues. The CDR3: CASSRRKGRDGETQYF. The DNA for the CDR3 is TGTGCCAGCAGCCGAAGAAAGGGACGGGACGGGGAGACCCAGTACTTC.

This chain connects TRBV7-9 to TRBJ1-6; D is ambiguous. The CDR3 consists of 12 residues. V was trimmed by 6 bases and J by 9 bases, leaving 9 bases between them. Germline V gene data show CDR1 as SEHNR and CDR2 as FQNEAQ (reference sequence). The CDR3 protein is CASRSPSSPLHF. CDR3 in DNA: TGTGCCAGCAGATCCCCTAGTTCACCCCTCCACTTT.